This T cell receptor beta chain was found in a study of CD8 T cells in Susac syndrome. The CDR3 is 15 residues long. With 6 bases removed from V and 5 bases from J, the gap between germline ends came to 17 bases. Random hexamers were used to reverse transcribe the RNA input (roughly 0.5 to 1 ug). The CDR3 of TCR beta was amplified by immunoSEQ multiplex PCR across 54 Vbeta and 13 Jbeta. A single record per CDR3 protein comes from TCRdb applying MiXCR to the immunoSEQ multiplex PCR reads. The table has 85,000 to 90,000 distinct CDR3 sequences, around 93% seen once; the top ten hold around 0.34%. The sequenced target, TCR beta, came from blood CD8+ and CD4+ T cells.

Sequenced input: CD8+ T cells from PBMCs. V usage is TRBV12-3 or TRBV12-4 and J usage is TRBJ2-1; perhaps TRBD2 as D (7 bases). This TCR derives from a human donor in good health. The CDR3 here is CASSQREGGNNEQFF. The CDR3 nucleotides read TGTGCCAGCAGCCAGAGGGAGGGGGGGAACAATGAGCAGTTCTTC.